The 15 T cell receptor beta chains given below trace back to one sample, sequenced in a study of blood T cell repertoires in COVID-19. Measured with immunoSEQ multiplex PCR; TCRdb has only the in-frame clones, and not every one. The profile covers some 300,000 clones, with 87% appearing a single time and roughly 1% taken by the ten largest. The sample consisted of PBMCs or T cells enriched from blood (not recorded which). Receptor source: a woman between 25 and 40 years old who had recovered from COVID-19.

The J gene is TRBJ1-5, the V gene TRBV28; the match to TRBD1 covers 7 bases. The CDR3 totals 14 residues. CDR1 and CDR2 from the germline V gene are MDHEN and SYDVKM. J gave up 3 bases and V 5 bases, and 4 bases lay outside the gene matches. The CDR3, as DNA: TGTGCCAGCAGTCGTACAGGGGACAATCAGCCCCAGCATTTT. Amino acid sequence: CASSRTGDNQPQHF.

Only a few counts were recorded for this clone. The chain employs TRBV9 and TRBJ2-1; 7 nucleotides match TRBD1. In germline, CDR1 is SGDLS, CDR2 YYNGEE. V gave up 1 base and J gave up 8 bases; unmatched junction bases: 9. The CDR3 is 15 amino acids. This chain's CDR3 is CASSVWGRGSDEQFF. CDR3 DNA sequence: TGTGCCAGCAGCGTATGGGGCAGGGGGAGCGATGAGCAGTTCTTC.

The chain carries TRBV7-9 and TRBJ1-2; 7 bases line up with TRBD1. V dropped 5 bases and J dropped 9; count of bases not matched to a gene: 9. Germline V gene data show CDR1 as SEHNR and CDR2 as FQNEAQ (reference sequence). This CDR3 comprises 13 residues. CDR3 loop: CASSHTDRASYTF. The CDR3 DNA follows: TGTGCCAGCAGCCATACAGACAGGGCTAGCTACACCTTC.

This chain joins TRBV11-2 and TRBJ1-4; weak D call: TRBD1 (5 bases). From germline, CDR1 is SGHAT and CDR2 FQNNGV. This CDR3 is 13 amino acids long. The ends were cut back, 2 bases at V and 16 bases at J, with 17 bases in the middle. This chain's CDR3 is CASSLMLSGEAFF. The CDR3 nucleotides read TGTGCCAGCAGCTTAATGCTCTCGGGGGAAGCGTTTTTT.

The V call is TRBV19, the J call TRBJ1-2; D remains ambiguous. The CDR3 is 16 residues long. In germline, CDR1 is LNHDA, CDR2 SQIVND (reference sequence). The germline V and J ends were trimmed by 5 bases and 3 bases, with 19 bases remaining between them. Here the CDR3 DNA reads TGTGCCAGTAGTCCTCCCTGGGCGACCCTCGACTATGGCTACACCTTC. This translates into CASSPPWATLDYGYTF.

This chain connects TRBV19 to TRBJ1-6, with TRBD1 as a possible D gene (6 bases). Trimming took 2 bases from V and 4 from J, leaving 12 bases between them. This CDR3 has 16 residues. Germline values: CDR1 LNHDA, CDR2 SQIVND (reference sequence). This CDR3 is CASSIRPGEYNSPLHF. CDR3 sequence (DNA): TGTGCCAGTAGTATACGGCCAGGGGAATATAATTCACCCCTCCACTTT.

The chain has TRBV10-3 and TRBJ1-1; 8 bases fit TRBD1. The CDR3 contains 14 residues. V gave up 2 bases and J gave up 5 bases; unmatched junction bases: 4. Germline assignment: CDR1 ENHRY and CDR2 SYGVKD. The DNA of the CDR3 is TGTGCCATCAGTGAGCAGGGGGCGCAAACTGAAGCTTTCTTT. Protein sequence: CAISEQGAQTEAFF.

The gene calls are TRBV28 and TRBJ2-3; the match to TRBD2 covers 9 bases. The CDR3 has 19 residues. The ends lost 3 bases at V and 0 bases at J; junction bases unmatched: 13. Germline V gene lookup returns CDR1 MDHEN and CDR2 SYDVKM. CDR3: CASSFEASGAFFSTDTQYF. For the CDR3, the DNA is TGTGCCAGCAGTTTTGAGGCTAGCGGGGCCTTTTTTAGCACAGATACGCAGTATTTT.

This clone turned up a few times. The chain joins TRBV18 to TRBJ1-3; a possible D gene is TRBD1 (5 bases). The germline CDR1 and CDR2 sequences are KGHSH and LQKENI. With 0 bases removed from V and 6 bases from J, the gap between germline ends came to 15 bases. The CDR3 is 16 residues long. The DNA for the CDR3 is TGTGCCAGCTCACCACCGTCTGGGTCGGGGGTAAACACCATATATTTT. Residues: CASSPPSGSGVNTIYF.

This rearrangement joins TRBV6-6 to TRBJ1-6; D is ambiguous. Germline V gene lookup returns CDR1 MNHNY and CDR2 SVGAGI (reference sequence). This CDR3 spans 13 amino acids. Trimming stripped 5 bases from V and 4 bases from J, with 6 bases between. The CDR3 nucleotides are TGTGCCAGCAGTGGCGGGTATAATTCACCCCTCCACTTT. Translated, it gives CASSGGYNSPLHF.

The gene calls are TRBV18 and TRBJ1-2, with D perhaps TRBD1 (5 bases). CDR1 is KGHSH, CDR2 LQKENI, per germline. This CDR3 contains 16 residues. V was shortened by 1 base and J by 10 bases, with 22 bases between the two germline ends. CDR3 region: CASSPLFSRTSKNYTF. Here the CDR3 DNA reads TGTGCCAGCTCACCACTTTTTTCCAGGACATCCAAAAACTACACCTTC.

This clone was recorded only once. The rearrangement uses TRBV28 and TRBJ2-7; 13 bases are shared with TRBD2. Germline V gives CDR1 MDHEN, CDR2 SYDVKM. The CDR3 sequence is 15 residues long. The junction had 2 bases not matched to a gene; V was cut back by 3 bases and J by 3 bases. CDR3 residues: CASSLGLAGNYEQYF. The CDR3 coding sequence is TGTGCCAGCAGTTTGGGACTAGCGGGAAACTACGAGCAGTACTTC. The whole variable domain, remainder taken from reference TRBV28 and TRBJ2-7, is DVKVTQSSRYLVKRTGEKVFLECVQDMDHENMFWYRQDPGLGLRLIYFSYDVKMKEKGDIPEGYSVSREKKERFSLILESASTNQTSMYLCASSLGLAGNYEQYFGPGTRLTVT.

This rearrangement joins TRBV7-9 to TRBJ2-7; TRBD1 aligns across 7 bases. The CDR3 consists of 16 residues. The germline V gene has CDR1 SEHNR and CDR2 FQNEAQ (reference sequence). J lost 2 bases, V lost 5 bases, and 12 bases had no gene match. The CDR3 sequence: CASSPPTGRSTYEQYF. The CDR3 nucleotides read TGTGCCAGCAGCCCCCCGACAGGGCGGAGTACCTACGAGCAGTACTTC.

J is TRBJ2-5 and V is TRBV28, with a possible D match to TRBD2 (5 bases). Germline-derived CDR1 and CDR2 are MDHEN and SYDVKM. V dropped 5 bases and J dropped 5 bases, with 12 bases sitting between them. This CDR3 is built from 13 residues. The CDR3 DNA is TGTGCCAGCAGTCGGGGTTATCGGGAGACCCAGTACTTC. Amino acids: CASSRGYRETQYF.

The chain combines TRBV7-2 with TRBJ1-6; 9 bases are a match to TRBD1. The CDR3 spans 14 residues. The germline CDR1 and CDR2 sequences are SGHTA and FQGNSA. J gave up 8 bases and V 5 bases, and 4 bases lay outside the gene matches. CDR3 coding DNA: TGTGCCAGCAGCCAGGGACAGGGTTATTCACCCCTCCACTTT. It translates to CASSQGQGYSPLHF.